This T cell receptor beta chain was observed in a study of T cells in tuberculosis. CDR1 SGHNT and CDR2 YYREEE come from the germline V gene (reference sequence). The CDR3 contains 14 residues. The junction had 1 base not matched to a gene; V was cut back by 1 base and J by 2 bases. Sequencing used immunoSEQ multiplex PCR; TCRdb keeps in-frame clones, though not all of them. The sample includes approximately 100,000 clones, approximately 91% of them seen just once. After thawing and overnight rest, PBMC were stained with GMM-loaded CD1B tetramer, viability dye and anti-CD3 for sorting. CD1B tetramers were loaded with Rhodococcus equi-derived C32 glucose monomycolate. Each donor contributed roughly 100,000 sorted tetramer-negative cells.

The specimen was CD1b-GMM tetramer-negative cells sorted from PBMCs. This TCR came from an adult woman with latent tuberculosis. The chain is built from TRBV5-4 and TRBJ2-3, with 7 bases aligning to TRBD2. CDR3 sequence: CASSLTSATDTQYF. DNA for the CDR3: TGTGCCAGCAGCTTGACTAGCGCCACAGATACGCAGTATTTT.